The clone carrying this T cell receptor beta chain was observed at least ten times. Its antigen is as yet unknown. One entry per CDR3 protein results from TCRdb running MiXCR on the 5' RACE reads. The sample shows about 55,000 distinct CDR3 sequences, 3.5% to 4% of them seen only once. The data derive from a study of neurological immune-mediated disorders. Notes on the study in general: CDR3 amino acid sequences found in expanded clones were never shared across subjects, suggesting private repertoires in all groups. The highest TCR clonal expansion occurred in HTLV-1-associated myelopathy; multiple sclerosis fell below healthy controls.

The sequenced sample was CD4+ T cells from blood. This receptor was identified in a woman aged 40 to 50 with multiple sclerosis.

The CDR3 region is CASSWGQPNTGELFF. The CDR3 nucleotides are TGTGCCAGCAGCTGGGGACAGCCGAACACCGGGGAGCTGTTTTTT. The chain employs TRBV9 and TRBJ2-2; 7 bases agree with TRBD1. The CDR3 covers 15 residues. Germline CDR1 and CDR2: SGDLS and YYNGEE. V lost 4 bases, J lost 0 bases, and 3 bases stayed unmatched.